This T cell receptor beta chain was sequenced for a study of T cells after yellow fever vaccination. This clonotype turned up a few times. As yet, its antigen is unknown. Overall study findings and caveats: At 95% to 98% for CD4 and approximately 88% for CD8, most primary-vaccination clones showed up again after the booster.

The CDR3 extends over 19 amino acids. CDR1 is MNHEY, CDR2 SMNVEV, per germline (reference sequence). With V trimmed by 2 bases and J by 5 bases, 16 bases remained unmatched. 5'RACE template switching produced TCR cDNA carrying a universal primer site and UMIs. Each CDR3 protein is one row after TCRdb ran MiXCR on the 5' RACE reads. The sample lists about 500,000 distinct CDR3 sequences, about 15% occurring once. This TCR was sampled from a man aged 18 to 30 who received the YFV17D yellow fever vaccine. Sample: PBMCs, taken 5 days after the first yellow fever vaccination. This chain uses TRBV27 with TRBJ2-3; the match to TRBD2 covers 10 bases. This chain's CDR3 is CASSLPPGAGGHKRDTQYF. For the CDR3, the DNA is TGTGCCAGCAGTTTACCCCCCGGAGCGGGGGGGCACAAGCGAGATACGCAGTATTTT.